This T cell receptor beta chain was observed in a study of blood T cell repertoires in COVID-19. Study in general: Whether acute or convalescent, the COVID-19 samples came from the United States, Italy and Spain. Sources were T cells, B-cell-depleted T cells, or PBMCs; the material itself was cDNA or gDNA.

The CDR3 has 14 residues. Germline V gene data show CDR1 as SEHNR and CDR2 as FQNEAQ (reference sequence). V lost 1 base and J 4 bases, leaving 7 bases between the germline ends. Original processing methods: It was from reference gene primer amplification that nucleated cell counts were estimated. TCRdb keeps only in-frame clones here, not all; method: immunoSEQ multiplex PCR. D and trimming were read from the DNA, whereas the V and J calls and clone size are those reported in that table. The table shows 150,000 to 200,000 clones, with about nine tenths occurring only once. The clonotype was recovered from a man in his forties or fifties with acute or convalescent COVID-19. Sequenced input: peripheral blood. V is TRBV7-9 and J is TRBJ1-4; D is possibly TRBD1 (5 bases). The CDR3 nucleotides read TGTGCCAGCAGCTTAGGACAGATTAATGAAAAACTGTTTTTT. Its translation: CASSLGQINEKLFF. The complete variable domain, with remaining parts taken from reference TRBV7-9 and TRBJ1-4, reads DTGVSQNPRHKITKRGQNVTFRCDPISEHNRLYWYRQTLGQGPEFLTYFQNEAQLEKSRLLSDRFSAERPKGSFSTLEIQRTEQGDSAMYLCASSLGQINEKLFFGSGTQLSVL.